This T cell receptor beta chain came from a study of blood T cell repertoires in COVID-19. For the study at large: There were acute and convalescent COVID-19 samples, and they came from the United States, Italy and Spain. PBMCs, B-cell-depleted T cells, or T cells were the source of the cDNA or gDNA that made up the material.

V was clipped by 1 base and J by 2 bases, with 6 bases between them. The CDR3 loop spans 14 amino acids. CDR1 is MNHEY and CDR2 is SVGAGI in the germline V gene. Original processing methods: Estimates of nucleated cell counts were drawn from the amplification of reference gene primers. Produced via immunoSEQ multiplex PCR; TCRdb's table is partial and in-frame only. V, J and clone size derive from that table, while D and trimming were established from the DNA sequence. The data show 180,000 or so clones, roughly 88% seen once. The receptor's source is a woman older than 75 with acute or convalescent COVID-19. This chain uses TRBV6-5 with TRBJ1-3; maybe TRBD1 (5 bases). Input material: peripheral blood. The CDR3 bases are TGTGCCAGCAGTTACTTGGGGCCTGGAAACACCATATATTTT. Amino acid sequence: CASSYLGPGNTIYF.